This passage covers 13 T cell receptor beta chains from one sample sequenced in a study of graft-versus-host responses after intestinal transplantation. Antigens for these TCRs are unknown. Using immunoSEQ multiplex PCR, the repertoire was profiled, and TCRdb retains in-frame clones only, with some absent. There are tens of thousands of clones in the sample; less than 95% occur only once, and about 1.3% lies in the top ten. Sample: unstimulated CD8+ T cells sorted from spleen or lymph node cells, taken before intestinal transplant. The receptors here all came from a human donor who received an intestinal transplant.

Here the CDR3 reads CASSLGGQGPYEQYF. The CDR3 region has the DNA TGTGCCAGCAGTTTGGGCGGACAGGGGCCCTACGAGCAGTACTTC. The chain employs TRBV27 and TRBJ2-7, with 9 bases fitting TRBD1. In germline, CDR1 is MNHEY, CDR2 SMNVEV (reference sequence). This CDR3 comprises 15 residues. The V and J ends lost 3 bases and 2 bases, in that order; junction bases with no gene match: 5.

The chain employs TRBV9 and TRBJ2-5; D gene unclear. The CDR3 is made up of 12 amino acids. Germline V gene data show CDR1 as SGDLS and CDR2 as YYNGEE. V was pared by 0 bases and J by 4 bases, with 4 bases between. DNA for the CDR3: TGTGCCAGCAGCGTAGGAGGAGAGACCCAGTACTTC. The encoded protein is CASSVGGETQYF.

This clone is labeled medium-sized. The genes are TRBV7-6 and TRBJ1-4, with TRBD1 identical over 8 bases. The CDR3 spans 16 residues. Germline assignment: CDR1 SGHVS and CDR2 FNYEAQ. V shed 5 bases and J 8 bases; nucleotides not matched to a gene: 13. The CDR3 DNA reads as TGTGCCAGCAGCCCGGGGGGTGCAGGGGGCTCGGAAAAACTGTTTTTT. Encoded protein: CASSPGGAGGSEKLFF.

The V call is TRBV27, the J call TRBJ1-2; 9 nucleotides align to TRBD1. V shed 6 bases, J shed 4 bases, and the junction held 3 bases outside the gene matches. Germline V gene sequence: CDR1 MNHEY, CDR2 SMNVEV (reference sequence). The CDR3 runs to 13 residues. CDR3 sequence: CASSLDRGYGYTF. The DNA of the CDR3 is TGTGCCAGCAGCCTGGACAGGGGCTATGGCTACACCTTC.

This chain connects TRBV5-4 to TRBJ1-6; 9 bases match TRBD1. The germline V gene has CDR1 SGHNT and CDR2 YYREEE (reference sequence). This CDR3 has 14 residues. Losses at the gene ends were 9 bases for V and 9 bases for J; bases not matched to a gene: 10. The CDR3 region is CANGDRVYSSPLHF. As DNA, the CDR3 is TGTGCCAACGGGGACAGGGTATATTCTTCACCCCTCCACTTT.

The V call is TRBV4-2, the J call TRBJ1-1; possibly TRBD1 for D (6 bases). The CDR3 length is 14 residues. V was trimmed by 0 bases and J by 3 bases, leaving 8 bases between them. CDR1 and CDR2 (germline): LGHNA, YNFKEQ. The CDR3 here is CASSQETGYTEAFF. In nucleotides, the CDR3 is TGTGCCAGCAGCCAAGAGACAGGCTACACTGAAGCTTTCTTT.

The chain uses TRBV4-2 and TRBJ2-7; TRBD2 agrees at 8 bases. The CDR3 covers 14 residues. CDR1 LGHNA and CDR2 YNFKEQ come from the germline V gene. V shed 0 bases, J shed 3 bases, and the junction held 1 base outside the gene matches. Here the CDR3 DNA reads TGTGCCAGCAGCCAAGACGGGACTAGCTACGAGCAGTACTTC. Translating it yields CASSQDGTSYEQYF.

The CDR3 bases are TGTGCCAGCAGCTGGGGGCGGGGGGGCGACATTCAGTACTTC. This sequence encodes CASSWGRGGDIQYF. V usage is TRBV5-6 and J usage is TRBJ2-4, with 9 bases lining up with TRBD2. J lost 8 bases, V lost 3 bases, and 6 bases had no gene match. The length of the CDR3 is 14 residues. The germline gives CDR1 SGHDT, CDR2 YYEEEE.

V usage is TRBV6-5 and J usage is TRBJ1-1; maybe TRBD1 (6 bases). CDR3 length: 15 residues. Germline assignment: CDR1 MNHEY and CDR2 SVGAGI. Trimming shortened V by 2 bases and J by 6 bases, and 16 bases separated the two germline ends. DNA for the CDR3: TGTGCCAGCAGTTACGGGGTAGGGGGGGCCCCTGAAGCTTTCTTT. Translated: CASSYGVGGAPEAFF.

The chain has TRBV2 and TRBJ1-1; a possible D gene is TRBD1 (6 bases). The CDR3 covers 13 residues. CDR1 and CDR2 (germline): SNHLY, FYNNEI. V shed 5 bases and J shed 6 bases, with 13 bases lying between them. The CDR3: CASSTPGDAEAFF. CDR3 sequence (DNA): TGTGCCAGCAGTACCCCAGGGGACGCTGAAGCTTTCTTT.

CDR3 in DNA: TGTGCCAGCACCCCGGGAGGTGGCTATGGCTACACCTTC. Protein: CASTPGGGYGYTF. The chain uses TRBV27 and TRBJ1-2; D uncertain. CDR3 length: 13 amino acids. From germline, CDR1 is MNHEY and CDR2 SMNVEV (reference sequence). Trimming pared 7 bases from V and 4 bases from J, leaving 13 bases between.

This chain uses TRBV13 with TRBJ2-5, with 7 positions matching TRBD2. Trimming removed 2 bases from V and 2 bases from J; junction bases left unmatched: 2. The CDR3 is 14 residues long. The germline V gene encodes CDR1 PRHDT and CDR2 FYEKMQ (reference sequence). CDR3 DNA: TGTGCCAGCAGCTTATCGGGGGGACAAGAGACCCAGTACTTC. Amino acids: CASSLSGGQETQYF.

The rearrangement joins TRBV11-2 to TRBJ2-1, with D possibly matching TRBD2 (6 bases). Germline CDR1 SGHAT, CDR2 FQNNGV. CDR3 length: 16 amino acids. V was pared by 0 bases and J by 1 base, with 10 bases between. Here the CDR3 DNA reads TGTGCCAGCAGCTTAGATCGGGCGGGGTCCTACAATGAGCAGTTCTTC. It codes for CASSLDRAGSYNEQFF.